This is a list of T cell receptor beta chains from one sample in a study of vaccination and CD4 T cells after COVID-19. From the PCR reads, TCRdb called clonotypes with MiXCR, one entry per CDR3 protein. The repertoire holds around 11,000 distinct CDR3 sequences, with under 40% as singletons. The antigens of these receptors remain unknown. Material for sequencing was CD4+ T cells from blood, cultured in vitro. These receptors were obtained from a human donor in good health. Each CDR3 is given with its conserved first and last residue. The D gene is left open where the match is weak. Some rows mark clone size as missing; the rest say once, few, many or name a class of expanded clone.

TRBJ2-2,TRBV7-3,-,TRBD2,TGTGCCAGCAGCTTCGGACTAGGCTTAGCCGGGGAGCTGTTTTTT,CASSFGLGLAGELFF
TRBJ1-2,TRBV7-6,few,TRBD1,TGTGCCAGCAGCTTATTGCTGAAAGCGGTCAGGGGGGACCATGGCTACACCTTC,CASSLLLKAVRGDHGYTF
TRBJ1-1,TRBV27,-,-,TGTGCCAGCAGTTTAAGACGGGATTTGAACACTGAAGCTTTCTTT,CASSLRRDLNTEAFF
TRBJ1-2,TRBV10-3,few,TRBD1,TGTGCCACCGGAATGGGACAGGGGGCAGCTTTCTATGGCTACACCTTC,CATGMGQGAAFYGYTF
TRBJ2-3,TRBV6-4,-,-,TGTGCCAGCAGTCGGACTAGCACAGATACGCAGTATTTT,CASSRTSTDTQYF
TRBJ2-2,TRBV7-6,-,-,TGTGCCAGCAGCTTAGCCGGGAACACCGGGGAGCTGTTTTTT,CASSLAGNTGELFF
TRBJ2-7,TRBV7-8,-,TRBD2,TGTGCCAGCAGCTTAGTGTTACCGGGACTAGCGGGGCTTCGCATTGCCTACGAGCAGTACTTC,CASSLVLPGLAGLRIAYEQYF
TRBJ2-2,TRBV20-1,-,TRBD2,TGCAGTGCTAGAGATAACCGGACTAGCGGGAGGCTCCGCGACACCGGGGAGCTGTTTTTT,CSARDNRTSGRLRDTGELFF
TRBJ2-5,TRBV7-3,few,-,TGTGCCAGCAGCTTAACTAGTGGTGAGACCCAGTACTTC,CASSLTSGETQYF
TRBJ2-3,TRBV6-4,-,-,TGTGCCAGCAGTGAGGGGACATGTAGTCCAGATACGCAGTATTTT,CASSEGTCSPDTQYF
TRBJ2-1,TRBV6-2/TRBV6-3,few,TRBD2,TGTGCCAGCAGCGTCCGACGGGGGGGGGTAACGGGAGAGCAGTTCTTC,CASSVRRGGVTGEQFF
TRBJ2-7,TRBV2,-,-,TGTGCCAGCAGTTACTCTAGTGAGCAGTACTTC,CASSYSSEQYF
TRBJ2-1,TRBV6-1,few,TRBD2,TGTGCCAGCAGTGACGGGACTAGCCGCAATGAGCAGTTCTTC,CASSDGTSRNEQFF
TRBJ2-1,TRBV20-1,few,TRBD2,TGCAGTGCTGGGCGACTAGCGGGAGCCTACAATGAGCAGTTCTTC,CSAGRLAGAYNEQFF
TRBJ2-5,TRBV7-8,few,TRBD1,TGTGCCTGGGGTCTAGGGGGCGTAGAGACCCAGTACTTC,CAWGLGGVETQYF
TRBJ1-2,TRBV27,medium-sized,-,TGTGCCAGCAGGGGGTTAGGTCCCAACTATGGCTACACCTTC,CASRGLGPNYGYTF
TRBJ2-3,TRBV21-1,-,-,TGTGCCAGCAGCAAAGGGCTAGCGGGAGGCCTAGATACGCAGTATTTT,CASSKGLAGGLDTQYF
TRBJ1-1,TRBV19,-,-,TGTGCCAGTAGTATTTCAGGGCAAGCTTTCTTT,CASSISGQAFF
TRBJ2-7,TRBV28,-,TRBD1,TGTGCCAGCAGTTTAATGGGACTGGGACAGGGGGCCGAGCAGTACTTC,CASSLMGLGQGAEQYF
TRBJ2-7,TRBV7-2,-,-,TGTGCCAGCAGTCTTATACAGGGGTGGACCGGGACTCGCCCCTACGAGCAGTACTTC,CASSLIQGWTGTRPYEQYF
TRBJ1-1,TRBV18,few,-,TGTGCCAGCTCACTCACCATGGGAGGGCTGAACACTGAAGCTTTCTTT,CASSLTMGGLNTEAFF
TRBJ1-1,TRBV12-3/TRBV12-4,-,-,TGTGCCAGCAGTTTTTCCGGACAGCTTGAAGCTTTCTTT,CASSFSGQLEAFF
TRBJ2-5,TRBV7-9,-,-,TGTGCCAGCAGCTTAGCGTCGGGGGAGACCCAGTACTTC,CASSLASGETQYF
TRBJ2-7,TRBV6-5,-,TRBD2,TGTGCCAGCAGTTACCGCGGGACTAGACGTTACGAGCAGTACTTC,CASSYRGTRRYEQYF
TRBJ2-1,TRBV20-1,-,-,TGCAGAACAGGGTCAGGGTACAATGAGCAGTTCTTC,CRTGSGYNEQFF
TRBJ1-2,TRBV20-1,few,TRBD1,TGCAGTGCCGAGGGACAGGAGACTTCCTATGGCTACACCTTC,CSAEGQETSYGYTF
TRBJ1-1,TRBV7-3,few,-,TGTGCCAGCAGCTCCATGCGGGAAACTGAAGCTTTCTTT,CASSSMRETEAFF
TRBJ2-1,TRBV7-9,few,TRBD2,TGTGCCAGCAGCTTCTCCGGGACTAGTAATGAGCAGTTCTTC,CASSFSGTSNEQFF
TRBJ1-5,TRBV28,few,TRBD1,TGTGCCAGCAGTGTCTGGGACAGTGAGAGAGGCAATCAGCCCCAGCATTTT,CASSVWDSERGNQPQHF
TRBJ2-7,TRBV7-2,-,TRBD1,TGTGCCAGCAGCTTAGTGACAGGGAGCGAGCAGTACTTC,CASSLVTGSEQYF
TRBJ1-6,TRBV19,-,-,TGTGCCAGTAGGACGGACGACAGGAGGAATTCACCCCTCCACTTT,CASRTDDRRNSPLHF
TRBJ2-3,TRBV19,-,-,TGTGCCAGTAGTATAGGCGCCGCTACCACAGATACGCAGTATTTT,CASSIGAATTDTQYF
TRBJ2-1,TRBV20-1,-,TRBD1,TGCAGTGCCAGCAACAGGGGATATTACAATGAGCAGTTCTTC,CSASNRGYYNEQFF
TRBJ1-1,TRBV6-5,-,-,TGTGCCAGCAGTTACAAATTAACAGGACTAATGAACACTGAAGCTTTCTTT,CASSYKLTGLMNTEAFF
TRBJ2-3,TRBV7-2,few,-,TGTGCCAGCACATCAGGACCCCAGCTCACAGATACGCAGTATTTT,CASTSGPQLTDTQYF
TRBJ1-1,TRBV24-1,few,-,TGTGCCACCCGAGGAGGGGGTAAGAACACTGAAGCTTTCTTT,CATRGGGKNTEAFF
TRBJ2-1,TRBV20-1,-,-,TGCAGTGCTAGAGCCCCGACATCGCCCTACAATGAGCAGTTCTTC,CSARAPTSPYNEQFF
TRBJ1-6,TRBV6-1,few,TRBD1,TGTGCCAGCATCCCGACAGGGGCGAAGATAGATTCACCCCTCCACTTT,CASIPTGAKIDSPLHF
TRBJ2-1,TRBV7-6,-,TRBD2,TGTGCCAGCAGCTTAGAAGGGGTAAGCGGGAGTCGCAATGAGCAGTTCTTC,CASSLEGVSGSRNEQFF
TRBJ2-7,TRBV6-2/TRBV6-3,few,TRBD2,TGTGCCAGCGCCGTAATAGCGGGAGAAAGTGGCGAGCAGTACTTC,CASAVIAGESGEQYF
TRBJ2-5,TRBV7-7,-,TRBD2,TGTGCTAGCAGCCTTAGCGGGAGAGAGACCCAGTACTTC,CASSLSGRETQYF
TRBJ1-2,TRBV28,-,-,TGTGCCAGCAGGTCCAGCGGAGGTGGCTACACCTTC,CASRSSGGGYTF
TRBJ2-7,TRBV20-1,few,TRBD1,TGCAGTGCCCCGATGACAGGGGTGAACGAGCAGTACTTC,CSAPMTGVNEQYF
TRBJ2-7,TRBV4-3,-,TRBD1,TGCGCCAGCAGCCACAGTAGGACAGGGCCGAGCTCCTACGAGCAGTACTTC,CASSHSRTGPSSYEQYF
TRBJ2-1,TRBV6-1,-,-,TGCGCCAGCAGTGAAGCATACAATGAGCAGTTCTTC,CASSEAYNEQFF
TRBJ2-1,TRBV5-4,-,-,TGTGCCAGCAGCTTGCCGACGGCCTCGGACTCCTACAATGAGCAGTTCTTC,CASSLPTASDSYNEQFF
TRBJ2-3,TRBV7-2,-,TRBD1,TGTGCCAGCAGCTTTAGTTTCCCGGGACAGGGGGCGAGCACAGATACGCAGTATTTT,CASSFSFPGQGASTDTQYF
TRBJ2-7,TRBV10-3,-,TRBD1,TGTGCCATCAGTGACCCGGGGACAGGCCGCTCCTACGAGCAGTACTTC,CAISDPGTGRSYEQYF